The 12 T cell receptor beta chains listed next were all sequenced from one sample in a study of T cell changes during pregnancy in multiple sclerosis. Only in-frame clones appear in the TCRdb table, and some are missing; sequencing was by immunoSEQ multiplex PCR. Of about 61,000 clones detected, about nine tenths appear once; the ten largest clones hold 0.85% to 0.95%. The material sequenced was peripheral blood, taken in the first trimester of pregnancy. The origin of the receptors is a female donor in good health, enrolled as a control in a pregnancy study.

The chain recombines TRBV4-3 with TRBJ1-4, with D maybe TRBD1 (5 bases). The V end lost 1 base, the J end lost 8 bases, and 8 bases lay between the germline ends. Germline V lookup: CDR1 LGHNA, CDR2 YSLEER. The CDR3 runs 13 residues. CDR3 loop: CASSQGGLEKLFF. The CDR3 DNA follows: TGCGCCAGCAGCCAAGGGGGACTGGAAAAACTGTTTTTT.

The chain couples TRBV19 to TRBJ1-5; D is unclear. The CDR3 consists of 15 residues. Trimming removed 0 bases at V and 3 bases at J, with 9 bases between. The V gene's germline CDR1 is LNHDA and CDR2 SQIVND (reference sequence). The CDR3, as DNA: TGTGCCAGTAGTATAGAAGGAGGGCCCAATCAGCCCCAGCATTTT. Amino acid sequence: CASSIEGGPNQPQHF.

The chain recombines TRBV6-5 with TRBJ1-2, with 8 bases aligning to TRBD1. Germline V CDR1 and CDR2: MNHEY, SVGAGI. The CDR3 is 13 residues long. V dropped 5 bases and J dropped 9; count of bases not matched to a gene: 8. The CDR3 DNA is TGTGCCAGCAGTATACAGGGGGAGGAGAGCTACACCTTC. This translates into CASSIQGEESYTF.

In DNA, the CDR3 is TGTGCCAGCAGTAAGACAGGGGGTTCTTTTGGCTATGGCTACACCTTC. Protein sequence: CASSKTGGSFGYGYTF. The chain uses TRBV5-8 and TRBJ1-2; 9 bases agree with TRBD1. Germline values: CDR1 SGHTS, CDR2 YDEGEE. Unmatched junction bases numbered 12, after V lost 5 bases and J lost 4 bases. The CDR3 contains 16 residues.

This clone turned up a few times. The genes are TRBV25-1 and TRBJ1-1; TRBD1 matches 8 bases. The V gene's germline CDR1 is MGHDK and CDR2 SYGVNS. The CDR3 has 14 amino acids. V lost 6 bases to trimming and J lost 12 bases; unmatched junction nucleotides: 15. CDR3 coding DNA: TGTGCCAGCAGCGCTGCAGGGGGCCCCGTTGTACCTTTCTTT. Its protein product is CASSAAGGPVVPFF.

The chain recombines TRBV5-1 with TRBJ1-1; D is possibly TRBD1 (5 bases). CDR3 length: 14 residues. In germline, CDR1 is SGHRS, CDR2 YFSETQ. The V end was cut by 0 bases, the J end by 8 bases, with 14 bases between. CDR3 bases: TGCGCCAGCAGCTTGGACGTGGGGCATAGGGAAGCTTTCTTT. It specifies CASSLDVGHREAFF.

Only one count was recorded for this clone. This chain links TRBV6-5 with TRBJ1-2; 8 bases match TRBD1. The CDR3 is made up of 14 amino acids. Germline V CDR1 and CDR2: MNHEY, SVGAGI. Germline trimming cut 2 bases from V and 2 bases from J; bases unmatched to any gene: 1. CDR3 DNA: TGTGCCAGCAGTTACGGACAGGGAAACTATGGCTACACCTTC. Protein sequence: CASSYGQGNYGYTF.

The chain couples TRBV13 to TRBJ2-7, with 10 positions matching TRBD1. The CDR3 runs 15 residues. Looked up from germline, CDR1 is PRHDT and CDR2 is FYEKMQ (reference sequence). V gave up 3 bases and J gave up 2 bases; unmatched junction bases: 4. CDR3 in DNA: TGTGCCAGCAGCTTTGGGACAGGGGCAACCTACGAGCAGTACTTC. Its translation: CASSFGTGATYEQYF. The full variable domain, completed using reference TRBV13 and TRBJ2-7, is AAGVIQSPRHLIKEKRETATLKCYPIPRHDTVYWYQQGPGQDPQFLISFYEKMQSDKGSIPDRFSAQQFSDYHSELNMSSLELGDSALYFCASSFGTGATYEQYFGPGTRLTVT.

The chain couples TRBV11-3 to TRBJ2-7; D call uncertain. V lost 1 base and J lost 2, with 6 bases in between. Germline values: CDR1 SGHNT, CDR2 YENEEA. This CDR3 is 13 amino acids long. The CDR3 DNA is TGTGCCAGCAGCTTAGGGAGAGCCTACGAGCAGTACTTC. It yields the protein CASSLGRAYEQYF.

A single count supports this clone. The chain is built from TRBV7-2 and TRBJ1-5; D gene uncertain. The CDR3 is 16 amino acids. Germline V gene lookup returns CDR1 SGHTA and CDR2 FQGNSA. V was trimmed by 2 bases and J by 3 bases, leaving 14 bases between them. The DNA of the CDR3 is TGTGCCAGCAGCTTAACGTCGCGAGCGACCAATCAGCCCCAGCATTTT. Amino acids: CASSLTSRATNQPQHF. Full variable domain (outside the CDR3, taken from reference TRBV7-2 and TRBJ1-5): GAGVSQSPSNKVTEKGKDVELRCDPISGHTALYWYRQSLGQGLEFLIYFQGNSAPDKSGLPSDRFSAERTGGSVSTLTIQRTQQEDSAVYLCASSLTSRATNQPQHFGDGTRLSIL.

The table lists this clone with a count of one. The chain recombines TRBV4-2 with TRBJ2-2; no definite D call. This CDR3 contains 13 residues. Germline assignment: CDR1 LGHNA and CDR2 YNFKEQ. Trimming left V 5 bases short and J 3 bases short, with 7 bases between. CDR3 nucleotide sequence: TGTGCCAGCAGCTCCCGGGACACCGGGGAGCTGTTTTTT. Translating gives CASSSRDTGELFF.

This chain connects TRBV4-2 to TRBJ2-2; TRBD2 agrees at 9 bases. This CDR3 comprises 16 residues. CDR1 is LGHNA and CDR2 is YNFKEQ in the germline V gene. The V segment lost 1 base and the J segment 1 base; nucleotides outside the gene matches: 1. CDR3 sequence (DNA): TGTGCCAGCAGCCAAGTTAGCGGGGGGAACACCGGGGAGCTGTTTTTT. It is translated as CASSQVSGGNTGELFF.